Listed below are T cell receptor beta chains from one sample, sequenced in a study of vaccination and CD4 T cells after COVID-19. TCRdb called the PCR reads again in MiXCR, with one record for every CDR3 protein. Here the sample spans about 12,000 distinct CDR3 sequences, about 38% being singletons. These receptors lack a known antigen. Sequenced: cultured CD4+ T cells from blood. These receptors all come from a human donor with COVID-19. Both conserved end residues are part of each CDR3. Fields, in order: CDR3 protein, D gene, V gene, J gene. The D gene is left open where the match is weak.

CASSRATGELFF,NA,TRBV7-2,TRBJ2-2
CAWSTGATEAFF,NA,TRBV30,TRBJ1-1
CASSSGQNGYTF,TRBD1,TRBV6-2/TRBV6-3,TRBJ1-2
CASSLITGKNGGAGYTF,NA,TRBV7-8,TRBJ1-2
CASSQRNNPGHGYTF,NA,TRBV3-1,TRBJ1-2
CASSPAYEQYF,NA,TRBV18,TRBJ2-7
CASSPLGQRNIQYF,TRBD1,TRBV7-2,TRBJ2-4
CASNRPGNGYTF,NA,TRBV28,TRBJ1-2
CASSSTQGSGELFF,NA,TRBV27,TRBJ2-2
CASSSLVTNTEAFF,NA,TRBV5-1,TRBJ1-1
CASSFGGYGYTF,NA,TRBV12-3/TRBV12-4,TRBJ1-2
CASSSLGTRVPGELFF,TRBD2,TRBV7-9,TRBJ2-2
CATSDSGTGNNQPQHF,TRBD1,TRBV24-1,TRBJ1-5
CSARRGASQETQYF,TRBD2,TRBV20-1,TRBJ2-5
CASSFEGSGVQPQHF,NA,TRBV28,TRBJ1-5
CASSMGQGYEQYF,TRBD1,TRBV19,TRBJ2-7
CASSERPAGGDQPQHF,TRBD1,TRBV6-1,TRBJ1-5
CSASRGAISDSPLHF,NA,TRBV20-1,TRBJ1-6
CASSLPSYEQYF,NA,TRBV5-1,TRBJ2-7
CSARAPDRSNQPQHF,NA,TRBV20-1,TRBJ1-5
CASSYSTSGGAQGRETQYF,NA,TRBV6-2/TRBV6-3,TRBJ2-5
CASSLGGGGSSYEQYF,NA,TRBV7-2,TRBJ2-7
CASSTPGENVGELFF,NA,TRBV28,TRBJ2-2
CASSLVGTGPSGGEKLFF,TRBD1,TRBV7-6,TRBJ1-4
CASRLPGRGGSYEQYF,TRBD2,TRBV7-2,TRBJ2-7
CAISGPGQTNTGELFF,NA,TRBV10-3,TRBJ2-2
CASRRTNANTGELFF,NA,TRBV6-1,TRBJ2-2
CAISEPHGGGEPETQYF,TRBD2,TRBV10-3,TRBJ2-5
CASSLGMGGANQETQYF,NA,TRBV11-2,TRBJ2-5
CASSEVQAWGLGANVLTF,NA,TRBV27,TRBJ2-6
CASSSGIREYF,NA,TRBV6-5,TRBJ2-4
CASSGQSGGGRQPQHF,TRBD1,TRBV6-1,TRBJ1-5
CASSLSRDRVGIQYF,TRBD1,TRBV7-2,TRBJ2-4